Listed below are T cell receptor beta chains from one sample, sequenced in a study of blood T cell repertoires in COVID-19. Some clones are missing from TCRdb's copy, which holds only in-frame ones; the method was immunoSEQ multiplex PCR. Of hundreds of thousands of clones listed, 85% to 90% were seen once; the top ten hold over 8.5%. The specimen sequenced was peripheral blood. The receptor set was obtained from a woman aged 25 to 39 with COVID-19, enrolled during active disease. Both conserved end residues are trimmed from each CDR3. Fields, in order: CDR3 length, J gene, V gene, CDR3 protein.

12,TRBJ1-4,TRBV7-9,ASSSTGGAEKLF
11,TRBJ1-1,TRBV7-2,ASSLTGGTEAF
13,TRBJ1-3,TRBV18,ASSLRTGIGNTIY
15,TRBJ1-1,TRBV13,ASSSRKSLGLNTEAF
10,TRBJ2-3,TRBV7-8,ASSQGRDTQY
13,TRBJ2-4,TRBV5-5,ASSTPGEPLRIQY
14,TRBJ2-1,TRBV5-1,ASSTGGGLNYNEQF
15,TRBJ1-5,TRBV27,ASRQGAGGYSNQPQH
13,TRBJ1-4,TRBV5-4,ASSANRGLNEKLF
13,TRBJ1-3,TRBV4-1,ASSQEQGTGNTIY
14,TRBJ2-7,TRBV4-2,ASSPSGLRGKYEQY
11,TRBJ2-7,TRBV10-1,ASSGHASYEQY
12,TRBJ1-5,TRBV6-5,ASSLGGSNQPQH
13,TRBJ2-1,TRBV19,ASSIIGGLYNEQF
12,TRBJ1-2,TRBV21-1,ASSNCPGYYGYT
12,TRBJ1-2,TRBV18,ASSPSGGDYGYT
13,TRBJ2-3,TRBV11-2,ASSLVSVRTDTQY
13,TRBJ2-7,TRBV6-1,ASSEIVQAPYEQY
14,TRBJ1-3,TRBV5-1,ASSLGGTSSGNTIY
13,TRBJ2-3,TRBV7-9,ASSLLGGSTDTQY
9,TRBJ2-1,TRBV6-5,ASSLYNEQF
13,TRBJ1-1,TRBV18,ASSFRQGLDTEAF
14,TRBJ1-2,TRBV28,ASREQGLNSYYGYT
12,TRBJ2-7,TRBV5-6,ASSIRPGVREQY
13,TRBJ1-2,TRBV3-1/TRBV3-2,ASSPREDREDGYT
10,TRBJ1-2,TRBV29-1,SVERAGYGYT
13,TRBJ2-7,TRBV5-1,ASSSSGTGGSEQY
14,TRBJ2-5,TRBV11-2,ASSRRATGYQETQY
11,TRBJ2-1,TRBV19,ASRDRGNNEQF
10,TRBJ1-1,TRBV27,ASRQGVTEAF
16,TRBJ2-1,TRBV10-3,AIRPGLAGGATYNEQF
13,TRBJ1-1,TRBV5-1,ASSMERTGDTEAF
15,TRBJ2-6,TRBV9,ASSVVAGGTGANVLT
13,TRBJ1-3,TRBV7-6,ASSLAGRGVNTIY
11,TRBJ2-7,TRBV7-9,ASSPAAAGAQY
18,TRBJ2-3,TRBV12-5,ASGLARWAGGVSSTDTQY
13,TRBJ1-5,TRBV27,ASRSRDSKNQPQH
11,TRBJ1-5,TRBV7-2,ASSLNSRQPQH
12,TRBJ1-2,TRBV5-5,ASSSWTALYGYT
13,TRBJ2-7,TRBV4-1,ASSHGTGGSYEQY
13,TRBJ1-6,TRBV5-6,ASTSEGGYNSPLH
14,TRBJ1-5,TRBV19,ASTGTRQVGSQPQH
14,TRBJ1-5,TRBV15,ATSRVDGYSNQPQH
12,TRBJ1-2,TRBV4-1,ASSQRVRSYGYT
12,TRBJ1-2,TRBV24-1,ATSDGDSNYGYT
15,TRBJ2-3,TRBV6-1,ASSEGRLAGLLGTQY
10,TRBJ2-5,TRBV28,ASSLGGLLLY
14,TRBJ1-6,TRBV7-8,ASSSDRSSYNSPLH
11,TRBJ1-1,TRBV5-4,ASSGEGYTEAF
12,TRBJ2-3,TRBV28,ASKTSGGSDTQY
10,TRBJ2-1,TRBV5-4,ASRQGENEQF
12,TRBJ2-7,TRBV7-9,ASSSQGIPYEQY
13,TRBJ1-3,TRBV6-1,ASSEALPRLHTIY
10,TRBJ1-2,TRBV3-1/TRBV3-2,ASSRGQGGYT
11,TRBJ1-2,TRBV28,ASSLRAGNGYT
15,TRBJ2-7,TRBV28,ASSYVIGQGNFYEQY
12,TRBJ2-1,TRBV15,ATSRGQGNNEQF
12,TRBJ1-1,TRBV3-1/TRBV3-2,ASSRASGGTEAF
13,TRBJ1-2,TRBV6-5,ASSSFSGQPYGYT